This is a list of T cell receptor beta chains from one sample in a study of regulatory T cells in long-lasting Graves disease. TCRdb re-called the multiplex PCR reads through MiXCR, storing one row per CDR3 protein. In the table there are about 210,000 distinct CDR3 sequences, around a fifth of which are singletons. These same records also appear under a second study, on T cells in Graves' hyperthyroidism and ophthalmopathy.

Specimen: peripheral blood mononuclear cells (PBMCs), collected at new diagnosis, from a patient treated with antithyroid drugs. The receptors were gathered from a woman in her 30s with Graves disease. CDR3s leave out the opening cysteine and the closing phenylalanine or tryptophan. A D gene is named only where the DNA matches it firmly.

cdr3_aa: ASMNLGNQPQH; d_call: NA; v_call: TRBV19; j_call: TRBJ1-5
cdr3_aa: ASGQGGSGANVLT; d_call: TRBD1; v_call: TRBV10-1; j_call: TRBJ2-6
cdr3_aa: ASSPGQANSPLH; d_call: TRBD1; v_call: TRBV18; j_call: TRBJ1-6
cdr3_aa: ASSLAGITEAF; d_call: NA; v_call: TRBV5-6; j_call: TRBJ1-1
cdr3_aa: ASLQGTNTEAF; d_call: TRBD1; v_call: TRBV18; j_call: TRBJ1-1
cdr3_aa: ASRGTGSSGANVLT; d_call: TRBD1; v_call: TRBV6-1; j_call: TRBJ2-6
cdr3_aa: ASSERLGANYGYT; d_call: NA; v_call: TRBV10-2; j_call: TRBJ1-2
cdr3_aa: ASSGARSTNYGYT; d_call: NA; v_call: TRBV7-9; j_call: TRBJ1-2
cdr3_aa: ASSEYGQGKGAYEQY; d_call: NA; v_call: TRBV2; j_call: TRBJ2-7
cdr3_aa: ASSLRETQY; d_call: NA; v_call: TRBV11-2; j_call: TRBJ2-5
cdr3_aa: ASSRGVSYGYT; d_call: NA; v_call: TRBV9; j_call: TRBJ1-2
cdr3_aa: ASTPGHAAGELF; d_call: NA; v_call: TRBV7-9; j_call: TRBJ2-2
cdr3_aa: ASSYRWWAKSSYNEQF; d_call: NA; v_call: TRBV6-2/TRBV6-3; j_call: TRBJ2-1
cdr3_aa: AISGTPGAGSYEQY; d_call: NA; v_call: TRBV10-3; j_call: TRBJ2-7
cdr3_aa: ASSDPGTGSINQPQH; d_call: TRBD1; v_call: TRBV2; j_call: TRBJ1-5
cdr3_aa: ASRRTGRNTEAF; d_call: TRBD1; v_call: TRBV25-1; j_call: TRBJ1-1
cdr3_aa: ASSLDSHLLR; d_call: NA; v_call: TRBV7-9; j_call: TRBJ1-2
cdr3_aa: ASSSGSTDTQY; d_call: NA; v_call: TRBV28; j_call: TRBJ2-3
cdr3_aa: ASRLGGVTGELF; d_call: NA; v_call: TRBV19; j_call: TRBJ2-2
cdr3_aa: ATSDRGMPQH; d_call: TRBD1; v_call: TRBV24-1; j_call: TRBJ1-5
cdr3_aa: ASRRDIRYGYT; d_call: NA; v_call: TRBV12-3/TRBV12-4; j_call: TRBJ1-2
cdr3_aa: ASFWQGNEQY; d_call: NA; v_call: TRBV2; j_call: TRBJ2-7
cdr3_aa: ASSLGVSSYNEQF; d_call: NA; v_call: TRBV12-3/TRBV12-4; j_call: TRBJ2-1
cdr3_aa: ASSTVPAAIEQY; d_call: NA; v_call: TRBV6-1; j_call: TRBJ2-7
cdr3_aa: ASSERQGQETQY; d_call: NA; v_call: TRBV10-1; j_call: TRBJ2-5
cdr3_aa: ASSSPGGTEAF; d_call: NA; v_call: TRBV6-2/TRBV6-3; j_call: TRBJ1-1
cdr3_aa: ASSPGDRGKSYT; d_call: TRBD1; v_call: TRBV7-9; j_call: TRBJ1-2
cdr3_aa: ASSLGQDSNQPQH; d_call: NA; v_call: TRBV7-2; j_call: TRBJ1-5
cdr3_aa: ASAAYTGSLNTEAF; d_call: NA; v_call: TRBV6-1; j_call: TRBJ1-1
cdr3_aa: SALSTDTGEMF; d_call: NA; v_call: TRBV20-1; j_call: TRBJ2-2
cdr3_aa: ASTPRWGLNYGYT; d_call: NA; v_call: TRBV7-8; j_call: TRBJ1-2
cdr3_aa: ASSIDRQGLAF; d_call: NA; v_call: TRBV19; j_call: TRBJ1-1
cdr3_aa: ASSVIAGSTGELF; d_call: TRBD2; v_call: TRBV9; j_call: TRBJ2-2
cdr3_aa: SARFSSGVETQY; d_call: NA; v_call: TRBV20-1; j_call: TRBJ2-5
cdr3_aa: ASSKDQLGEQY; d_call: NA; v_call: TRBV11-1; j_call: TRBJ2-7
cdr3_aa: ATNDGNQPQH; d_call: NA; v_call: TRBV12-5; j_call: TRBJ1-5
cdr3_aa: SGGAFGKSTYEQY; d_call: NA; v_call: TRBV29-1; j_call: TRBJ2-7
cdr3_aa: ASSLHGAQDSPLH; d_call: NA; v_call: TRBV5-1; j_call: TRBJ1-6
cdr3_aa: ASSPGTGIGRAF; d_call: TRBD1; v_call: TRBV14; j_call: TRBJ1-1
cdr3_aa: ASSWPRPLGGYGYT; d_call: NA; v_call: TRBV27; j_call: TRBJ1-2
cdr3_aa: AWERDSAVSGNTIY; d_call: TRBD1; v_call: TRBV30; j_call: TRBJ1-3
cdr3_aa: ASSFRDENSPLH; d_call: NA; v_call: TRBV12-3/TRBV12-4; j_call: TRBJ1-6